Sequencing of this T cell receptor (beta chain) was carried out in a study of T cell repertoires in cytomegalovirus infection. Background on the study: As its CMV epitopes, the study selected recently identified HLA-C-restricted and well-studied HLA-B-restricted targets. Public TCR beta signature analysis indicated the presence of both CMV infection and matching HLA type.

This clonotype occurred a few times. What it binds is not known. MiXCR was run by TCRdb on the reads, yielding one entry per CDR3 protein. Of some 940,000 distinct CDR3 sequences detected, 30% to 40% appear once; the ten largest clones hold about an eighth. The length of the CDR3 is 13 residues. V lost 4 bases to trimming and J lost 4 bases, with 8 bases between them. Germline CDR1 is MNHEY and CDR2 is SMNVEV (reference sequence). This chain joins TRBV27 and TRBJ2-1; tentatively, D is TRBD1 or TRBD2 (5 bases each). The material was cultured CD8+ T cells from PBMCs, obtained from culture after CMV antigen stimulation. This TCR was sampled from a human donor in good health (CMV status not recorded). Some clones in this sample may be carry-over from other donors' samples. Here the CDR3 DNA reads TGTGCCAGCAGTTGGGACCCTTACAATGAGCAGTTCTTC. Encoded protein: CASSWDPYNEQFF.